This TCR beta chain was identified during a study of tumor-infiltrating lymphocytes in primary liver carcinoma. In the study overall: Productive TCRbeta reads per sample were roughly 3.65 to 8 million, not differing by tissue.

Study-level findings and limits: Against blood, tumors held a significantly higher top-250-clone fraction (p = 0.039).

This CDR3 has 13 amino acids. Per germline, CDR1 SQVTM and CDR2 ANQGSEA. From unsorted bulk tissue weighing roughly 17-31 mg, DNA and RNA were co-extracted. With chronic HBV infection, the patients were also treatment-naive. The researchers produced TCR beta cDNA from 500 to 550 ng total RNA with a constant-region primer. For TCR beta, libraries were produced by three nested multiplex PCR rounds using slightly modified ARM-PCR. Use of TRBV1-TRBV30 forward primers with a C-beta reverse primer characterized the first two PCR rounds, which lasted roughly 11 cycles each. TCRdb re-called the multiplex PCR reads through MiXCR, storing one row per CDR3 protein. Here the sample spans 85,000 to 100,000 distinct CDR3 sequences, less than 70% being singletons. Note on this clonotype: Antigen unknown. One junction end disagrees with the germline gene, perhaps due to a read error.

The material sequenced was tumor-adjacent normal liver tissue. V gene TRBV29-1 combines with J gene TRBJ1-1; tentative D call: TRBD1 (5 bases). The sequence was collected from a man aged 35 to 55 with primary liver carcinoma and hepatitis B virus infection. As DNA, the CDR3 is TGCAGCGCTGCGGCGGACATGAACACTGAAGCTTACTTT. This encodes CSAAADMNTEAYF.